One sample yielded the 6 T cell receptor beta chains listed below, sequenced in a study of technical replicates of blood from a few donors. Method: immunoSEQ multiplex PCR; TCRdb's copy keeps in-frame clones and lacks some. The table lists 75,000 to 100,000 clones, around nine tenths of them singletons. Sequenced: T cells isolated from PBMCs. All receptors come from a human donor in good health.

The V gene is TRBV6-1, the J gene TRBJ2-3; 7 bases are shared with TRBD1. This CDR3 spans 16 amino acids. In germline, CDR1 is MNHNS, CDR2 SASEGT. J gave up 1 base and V 2 bases, and 6 bases lay outside the gene matches. The CDR3 nucleotides read TGTGCCAGCAGTGAATACGGGACAGCCCGCACAGATACGCAGTATTTT. Protein product: CASSEYGTARTDTQYF.

The V and J genes are TRBV6-1 and TRBJ2-3; a weak D match, TRBD1 (5 bases). The CDR3 totals 15 residues. The V gene lost 5 bases and the J gene lost 2 bases, with 14 bases spanning the gap. Germline lookup yields CDR1 MNHNS and CDR2 SASEGT. CDR3 region: CASSRDRPPTDTQYF. Written as DNA, the CDR3 is TGTGCCAGCAGTCGTGACAGACCGCCCACAGATACGCAGTATTTT.

V and J are TRBV15 and TRBJ2-5; a possible D gene is TRBD1 (5 bases). Germline-derived CDR1 and CDR2 are LNHNV and YYDKDF (reference sequence). CDR3 size: 14 residues. V was clipped by 4 bases and J by 3 bases, with 12 bases between them. This chain's CDR3 is CATSIGAAEETQYF. CDR3 bases: TGTGCCACCAGCATAGGGGCGGCGGAAGAGACCCAGTACTTC.

This clone showed up just once. The chain joins TRBV5-1 to TRBJ1-5; 8 positions match TRBD1. CDR1 SGHRS and CDR2 YFSETQ come from the germline V gene. The V gene end was trimmed by 2 bases and the J gene end by 3 bases; junction bases not matched to a gene: 7. The CDR3 is made up of 16 amino acids. The CDR3 protein is CASSLGGQGPNQPQHF. DNA of the CDR3: TGCGCCAGCAGCTTAGGAGGACAGGGCCCCAATCAGCCCCAGCATTTT.

The table lists this clone with a count of one. The rearrangement joins TRBV2 to TRBJ2-3; 13 bases are shared with TRBD2. V trimming: 2 bases; J trimming: 5 bases; junction bases outside the gene matches: 16. This CDR3 has 20 residues. Germline CDR1 SNHLY, CDR2 FYNNEI. CDR3 region: CASSESGLAGVSPIKDTQYF. In DNA, the CDR3 is TGTGCCAGCAGTGAATCAGGACTAGCGGGGGTCTCACCTATTAAAGATACGCAGTATTTT. The full variable domain, with the rest looked up from reference TRBV2 and TRBJ2-3, is EPEVTQTPSHQVTQMGQEVILRCVPISNHLYFYWYRQILGQKVEFLVSFYNNEISEKSEIFDDQFSVERPDGSNFTLKIRSTKLEDSAMYFCASSESGLAGVSPIKDTQYFGPGTRLTVL.

This chain uses TRBV27 with TRBJ2-1, with 12 bases aligning to TRBD2. CDR3 size: 16 residues. In germline, CDR1 is MNHEY, CDR2 SMNVEV (reference sequence). With 6 bases clipped from V and 7 bases from J, the junction kept 10 bases outside the gene matches. CDR3 sequence (DNA): TGTGCCAGCAGCCTAACGGGACTAGCGGGTTTTAATGAGCAGTTCTTC. This gives the protein CASSLTGLAGFNEQFF.